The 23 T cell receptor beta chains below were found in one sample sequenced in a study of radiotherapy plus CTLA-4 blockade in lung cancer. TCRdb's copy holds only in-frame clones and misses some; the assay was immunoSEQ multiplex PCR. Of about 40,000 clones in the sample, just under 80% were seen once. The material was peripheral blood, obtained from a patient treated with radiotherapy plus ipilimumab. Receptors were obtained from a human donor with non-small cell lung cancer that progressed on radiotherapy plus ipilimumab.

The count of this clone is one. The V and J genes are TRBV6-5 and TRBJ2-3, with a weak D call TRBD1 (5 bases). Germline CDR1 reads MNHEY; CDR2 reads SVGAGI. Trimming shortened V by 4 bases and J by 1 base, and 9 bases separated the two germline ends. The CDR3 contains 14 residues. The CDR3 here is CASSWGQGTDTQYF. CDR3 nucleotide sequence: TGTGCCAGCAGTTGGGGCCAGGGCACAGATACGCAGTATTTT.

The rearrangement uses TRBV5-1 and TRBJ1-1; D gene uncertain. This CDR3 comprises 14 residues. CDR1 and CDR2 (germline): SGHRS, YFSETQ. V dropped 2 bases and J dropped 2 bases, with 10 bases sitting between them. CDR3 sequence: CASSLKQYNTEAFF. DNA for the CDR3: TGCGCCAGCAGCTTAAAACAGTACAACACTGAAGCTTTCTTT. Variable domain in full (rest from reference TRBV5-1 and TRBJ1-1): KAGVTQTPRYLIKTRGQQVTLSCSPISGHRSVSWYQQTPGQGLQFLFEYFSETQRNKGNFPGRFSGRQFSNSRSEMNVSTLELGDSALYLCASSLKQYNTEAFFGQGTRLTVV.

CDR3 protein: CASSPFYENTGELFF. The CDR3 coding sequence is TGTGCCAGCAGCCCATTCTATGAGAACACCGGGGAGCTGTTTTTT. V usage is TRBV7-2 and J usage is TRBJ2-2; no clear D gene. V lost 5 bases, J lost 1 base, and 11 bases lay in between. This CDR3 has 15 residues. Germline V CDR1 and CDR2: SGHTA, FQGNSA.

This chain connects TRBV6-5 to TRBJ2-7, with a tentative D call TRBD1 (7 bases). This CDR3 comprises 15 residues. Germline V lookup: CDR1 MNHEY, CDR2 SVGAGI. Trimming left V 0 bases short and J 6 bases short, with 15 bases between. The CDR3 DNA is TGTGCCAGCAGTTACTCGGGCAGGGGGGTCTTCGAGCAGTACTTC. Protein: CASSYSGRGVFEQYF.

CDR3 sequence reads: CASSILAGGNEQFF. CDR3 sequence (DNA): TGTGCCAGCAGTATTCTAGCGGGGGGCAATGAGCAGTTCTTC. The chain combines TRBV6-4 with TRBJ2-1; TRBD2 matches 11 bases. Germline values: CDR1 MRHNA, CDR2 SNTAGT. With V trimmed by 5 bases and J by 6 bases, 3 bases remained unmatched. The CDR3 consists of 14 residues.

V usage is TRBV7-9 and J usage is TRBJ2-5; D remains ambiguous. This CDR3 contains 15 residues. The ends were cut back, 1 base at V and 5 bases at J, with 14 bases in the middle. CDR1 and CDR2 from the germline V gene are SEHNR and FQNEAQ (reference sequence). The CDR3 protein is CASSLVVEWRETQYF. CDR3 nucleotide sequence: TGTGCCAGCAGCTTAGTGGTCGAGTGGCGGGAGACCCAGTACTTC.

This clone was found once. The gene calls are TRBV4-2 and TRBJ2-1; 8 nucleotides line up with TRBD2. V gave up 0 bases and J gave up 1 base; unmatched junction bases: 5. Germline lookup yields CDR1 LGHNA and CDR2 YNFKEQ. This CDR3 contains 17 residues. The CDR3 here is CASSQEAAGASYNEQFF. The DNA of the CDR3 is TGTGCCAGCAGCCAAGAGGCAGCGGGGGCGTCCTACAATGAGCAGTTCTTC.

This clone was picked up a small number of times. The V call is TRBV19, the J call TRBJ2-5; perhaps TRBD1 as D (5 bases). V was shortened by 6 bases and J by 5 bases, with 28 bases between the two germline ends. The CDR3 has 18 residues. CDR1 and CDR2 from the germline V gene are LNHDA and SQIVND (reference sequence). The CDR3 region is CASRAHGVGHPAAETQYF. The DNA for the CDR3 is TGTGCCAGTAGAGCCCATGGAGTCGGACACCCCGCCGCCGAGACCCAGTACTTC.

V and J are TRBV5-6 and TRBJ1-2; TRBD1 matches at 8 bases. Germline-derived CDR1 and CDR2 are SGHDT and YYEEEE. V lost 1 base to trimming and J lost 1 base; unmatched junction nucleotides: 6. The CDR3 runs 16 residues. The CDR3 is CASSLRRDRGNYGYTF. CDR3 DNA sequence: TGTGCCAGCAGCTTGCGTCGTGACAGGGGTAACTATGGCTACACCTTC.

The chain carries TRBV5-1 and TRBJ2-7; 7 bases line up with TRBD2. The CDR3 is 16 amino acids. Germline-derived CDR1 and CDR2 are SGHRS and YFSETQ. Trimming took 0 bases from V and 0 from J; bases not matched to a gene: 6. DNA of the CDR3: TGCGCCAGCAGCTTGGATCCAGCGGGGAGCTCCTACGAGCAGTACTTC. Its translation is CASSLDPAGSSYEQYF. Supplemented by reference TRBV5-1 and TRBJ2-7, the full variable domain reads KAGVTQTPRYLIKTRGQQVTLSCSPISGHRSVSWYQQTPGQGLQFLFEYFSETQRNKGNFPGRFSGRQFSNSRSEMNVSTLELGDSALYLCASSLDPAGSSYEQYFGPGTRLTVT.

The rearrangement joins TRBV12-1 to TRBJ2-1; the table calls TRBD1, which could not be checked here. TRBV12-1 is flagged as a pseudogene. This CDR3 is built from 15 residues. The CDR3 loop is CASSPAGTTYNEQFF. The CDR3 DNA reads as TGTGCCAGCAGCCCCGCCGGGACAACCTACAATGAGCAGTTCTTC.

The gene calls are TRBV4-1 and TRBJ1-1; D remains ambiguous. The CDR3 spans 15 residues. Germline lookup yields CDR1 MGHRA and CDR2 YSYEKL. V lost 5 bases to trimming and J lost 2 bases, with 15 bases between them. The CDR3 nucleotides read TGCGCCAGCAGCTGGAGGAATGGCGGTAACACTGAAGCTTTCTTT. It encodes CASSWRNGGNTEAFF.

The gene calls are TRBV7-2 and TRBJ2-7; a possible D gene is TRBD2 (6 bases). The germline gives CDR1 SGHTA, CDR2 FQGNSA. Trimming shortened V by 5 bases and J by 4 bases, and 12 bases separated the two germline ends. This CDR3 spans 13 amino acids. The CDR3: CASSPPAGYEQYF. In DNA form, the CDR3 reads TGTGCCAGCAGCCCCCCGGCGGGGTACGAGCAGTACTTC.

CDR3 protein: CASSVAAGGVGETQYF. DNA for the CDR3: TGTGCCAGCAGCGTAGCAGCGGGGGGAGTTGGAGAGACCCAGTACTTC. The J gene is TRBJ2-5, the V gene TRBV9, with 9 bases aligning to TRBD2. The CDR3 contains 16 residues. Per germline, CDR1 SGDLS and CDR2 YYNGEE. The V segment lost 0 bases and the J segment 4 bases; nucleotides outside the gene matches: 7.

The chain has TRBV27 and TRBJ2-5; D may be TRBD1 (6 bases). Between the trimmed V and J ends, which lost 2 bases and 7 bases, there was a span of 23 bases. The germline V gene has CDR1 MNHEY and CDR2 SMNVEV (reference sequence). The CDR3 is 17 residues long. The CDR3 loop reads CASSLRFGDTHRGTQYF. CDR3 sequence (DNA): TGTGCCAGCAGTTTAAGGTTTGGGGACACCCATCGAGGGACCCAGTACTTC.

The CDR3, as DNA: TGCAGCGTTGAGCATGACGGAGGGGCTAACTATGGCTACACCTTC. Translation gives CSVEHDGGANYGYTF. V and J are TRBV29-1 and TRBJ1-2; weak D call: TRBD1 (5 bases). The ends were cut back, 3 bases at V and 0 bases at J, with 14 bases in the middle. The germline CDR1 and CDR2 sequences are SQVTM and ANQGSEA. CDR3 length: 15 residues. The full variable domain, rest sourced from reference TRBV29-1 and TRBJ1-2, is SAVISQKPSRDICQRGTSLTIQCQVDSQVTMMFWYRQQPGQSLTLIATANQGSEATYESGFVIDKFPISRPNLTFSTLTVSNMSPEDSSIYLCSVEHDGGANYGYTFGSGTRLTVV.

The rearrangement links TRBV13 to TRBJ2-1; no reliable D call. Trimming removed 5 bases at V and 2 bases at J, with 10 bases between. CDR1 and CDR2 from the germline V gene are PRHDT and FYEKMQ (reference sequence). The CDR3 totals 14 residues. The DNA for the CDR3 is TGTGCCAGCAGCCCCCCCCGTACCTACAATGAGCAGTTCTTC. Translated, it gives CASSPPRTYNEQFF. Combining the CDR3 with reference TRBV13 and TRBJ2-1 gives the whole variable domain AAGVIQSPRHLIKEKRETATLKCYPIPRHDTVYWYQQGPGQDPQFLISFYEKMQSDKGSIPDRFSAQQFSDYHSELNMSSLELGDSALYFCASSPPRTYNEQFFGPGTRLTVL.

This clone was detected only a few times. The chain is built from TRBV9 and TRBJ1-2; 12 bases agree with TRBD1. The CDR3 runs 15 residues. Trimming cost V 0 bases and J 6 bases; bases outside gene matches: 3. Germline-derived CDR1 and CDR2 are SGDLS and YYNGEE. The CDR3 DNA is TGTGCCAGCAGCGTAGGGGACAGGGGGCAAGATGGCTACACCTTC. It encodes CASSVGDRGQDGYTF.

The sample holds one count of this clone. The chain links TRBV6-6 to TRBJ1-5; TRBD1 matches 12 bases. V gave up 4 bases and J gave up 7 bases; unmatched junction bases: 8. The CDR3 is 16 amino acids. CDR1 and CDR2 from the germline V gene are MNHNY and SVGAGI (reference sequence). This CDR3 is CASSSWGQGAPQPQHF. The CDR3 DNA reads TGTGCCAGCAGTTCCTGGGGACAGGGGGCTCCCCAGCCCCAGCATTTT.

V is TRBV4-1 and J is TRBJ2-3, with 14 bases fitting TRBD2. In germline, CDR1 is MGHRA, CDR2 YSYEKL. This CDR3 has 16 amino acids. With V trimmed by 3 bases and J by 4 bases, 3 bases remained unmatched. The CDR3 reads CASSHGLAGGADTQYF. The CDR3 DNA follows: TGCGCCAGCAGCCACGGACTAGCGGGGGGCGCAGATACGCAGTATTTT.

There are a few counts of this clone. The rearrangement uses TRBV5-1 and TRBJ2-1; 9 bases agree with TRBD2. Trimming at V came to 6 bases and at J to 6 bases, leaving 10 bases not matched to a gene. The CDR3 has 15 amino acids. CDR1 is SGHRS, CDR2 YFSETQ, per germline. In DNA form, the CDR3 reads TGCGCCAGCAATCCTAGTAGCGGGGGCCTCAATGAGCAGTTCTTC. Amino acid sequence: CASNPSSGGLNEQFF. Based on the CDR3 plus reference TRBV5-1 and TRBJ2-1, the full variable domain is KAGVTQTPRYLIKTRGQQVTLSCSPISGHRSVSWYQQTPGQGLQFLFEYFSETQRNKGNFPGRFSGRQFSNSRSEMNVSTLELGDSALYLCASNPSSGGLNEQFFGPGTRLTVL.

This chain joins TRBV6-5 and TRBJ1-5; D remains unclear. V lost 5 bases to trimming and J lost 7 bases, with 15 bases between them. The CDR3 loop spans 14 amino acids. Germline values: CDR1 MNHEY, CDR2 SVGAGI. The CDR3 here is CASSRAAKQQPQHF. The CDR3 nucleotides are TGTGCCAGCAGTCGCGCGGCGAAGCAGCAGCCCCAGCATTTT.

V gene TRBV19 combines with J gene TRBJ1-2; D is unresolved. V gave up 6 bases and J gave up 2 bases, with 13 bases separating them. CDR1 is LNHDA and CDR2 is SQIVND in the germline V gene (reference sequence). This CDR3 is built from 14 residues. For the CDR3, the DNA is TGTGCCAGTAGCCTCAGCGAAGGCAACTATGGCTACACCTTC. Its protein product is CASSLSEGNYGYTF.